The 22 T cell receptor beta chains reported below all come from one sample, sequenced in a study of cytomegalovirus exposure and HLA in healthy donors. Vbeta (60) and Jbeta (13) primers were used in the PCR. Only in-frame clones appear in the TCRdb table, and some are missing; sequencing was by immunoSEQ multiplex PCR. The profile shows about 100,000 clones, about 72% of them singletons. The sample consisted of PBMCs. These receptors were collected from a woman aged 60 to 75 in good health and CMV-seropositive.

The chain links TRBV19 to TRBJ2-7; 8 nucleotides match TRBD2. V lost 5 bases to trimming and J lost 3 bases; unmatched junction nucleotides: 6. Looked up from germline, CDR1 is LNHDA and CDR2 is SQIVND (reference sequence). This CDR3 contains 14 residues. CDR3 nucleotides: TGTGCCAGTAGTTCCGGGAGGGCCGGCTACGAGCAGTACTTC. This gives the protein CASSSGRAGYEQYF.

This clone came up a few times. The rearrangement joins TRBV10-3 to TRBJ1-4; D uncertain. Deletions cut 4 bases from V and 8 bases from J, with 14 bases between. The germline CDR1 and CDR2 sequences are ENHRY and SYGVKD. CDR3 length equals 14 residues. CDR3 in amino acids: CAISAGRVGEKLFF. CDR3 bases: TGTGCCATCAGTGCCGGGCGGGTAGGGGAAAAACTGTTTTTT.

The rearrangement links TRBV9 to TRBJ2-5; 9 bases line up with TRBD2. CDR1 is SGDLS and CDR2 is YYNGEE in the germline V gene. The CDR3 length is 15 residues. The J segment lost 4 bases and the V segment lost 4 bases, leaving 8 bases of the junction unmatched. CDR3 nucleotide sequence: TGTGCCAGCAGCCCCTCAGCGGGAGGAGGAGAGACCCAGTACTTC. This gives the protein CASSPSAGGGETQYF.

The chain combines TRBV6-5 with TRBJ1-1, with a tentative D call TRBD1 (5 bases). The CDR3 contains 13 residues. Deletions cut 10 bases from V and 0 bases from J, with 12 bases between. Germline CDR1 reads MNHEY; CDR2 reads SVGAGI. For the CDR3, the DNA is TGTGCCACCAAGGACAACATGAACACTGAAGCTTTCTTT. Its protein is CATKDNMNTEAFF.

Here the CDR3 DNA reads TGCGCCAGCAGCCCGCCCTGGGACACGGCGAACACTGAAGCTTTCTTT. Translated: CASSPPWDTANTEAFF. The chain carries TRBV5-1 and TRBJ1-1, with TRBD1 as a possible D gene (6 bases). V gave up 4 bases and J gave up 1 base, with 17 bases separating them. The CDR3 runs 16 residues. The V gene's germline CDR1 is SGHRS and CDR2 YFSETQ.

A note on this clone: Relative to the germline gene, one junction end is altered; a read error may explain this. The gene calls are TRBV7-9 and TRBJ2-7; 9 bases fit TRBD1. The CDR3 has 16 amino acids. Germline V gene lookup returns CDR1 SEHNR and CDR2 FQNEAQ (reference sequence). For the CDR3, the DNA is TGTTCCAGCAGCTTAACATCGACAGGGGGGTCCTACGAGCAGTACTTC. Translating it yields CSSSLTSTGGSYEQYF.

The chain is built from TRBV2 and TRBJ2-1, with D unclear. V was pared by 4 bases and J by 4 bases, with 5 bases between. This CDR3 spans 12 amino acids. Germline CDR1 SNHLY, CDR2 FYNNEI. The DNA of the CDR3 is TGTGCCAGCAGTGTGTCGTACAATGAGCAGTTCTTC. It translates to CASSVSYNEQFF.

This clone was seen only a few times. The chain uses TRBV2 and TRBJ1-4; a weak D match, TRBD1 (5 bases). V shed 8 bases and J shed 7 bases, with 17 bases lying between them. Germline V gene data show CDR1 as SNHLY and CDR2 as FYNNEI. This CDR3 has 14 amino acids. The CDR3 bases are TGTGCCAGCGGGGGTGGGGGGAGCGGTGAAAAACTGTTTTTT. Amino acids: CASGGGGSGEKLFF.

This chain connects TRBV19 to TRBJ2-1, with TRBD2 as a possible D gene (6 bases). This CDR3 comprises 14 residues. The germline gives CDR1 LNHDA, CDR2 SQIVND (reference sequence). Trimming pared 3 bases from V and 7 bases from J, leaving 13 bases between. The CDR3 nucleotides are TGTGCCAGTAGTATGGCCGGGAGTTTGAATGAGCAGTTCTTC. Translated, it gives CASSMAGSLNEQFF.

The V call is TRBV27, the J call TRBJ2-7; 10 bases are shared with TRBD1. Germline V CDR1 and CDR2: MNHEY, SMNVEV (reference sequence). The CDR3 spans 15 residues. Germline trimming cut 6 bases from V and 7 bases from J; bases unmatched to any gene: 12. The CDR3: CASSTPGTGVGEQYF. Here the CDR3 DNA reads TGTGCCAGCAGCACCCCCGGGACAGGGGTTGGTGAGCAGTACTTC.

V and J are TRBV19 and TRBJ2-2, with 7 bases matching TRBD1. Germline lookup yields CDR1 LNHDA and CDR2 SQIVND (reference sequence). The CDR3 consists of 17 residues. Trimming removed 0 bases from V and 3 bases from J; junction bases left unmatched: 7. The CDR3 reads CASSIEDRVIYTGELFF. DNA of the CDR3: TGTGCCAGTAGTATAGAAGACAGGGTAATTTACACCGGGGAGCTGTTTTTT.

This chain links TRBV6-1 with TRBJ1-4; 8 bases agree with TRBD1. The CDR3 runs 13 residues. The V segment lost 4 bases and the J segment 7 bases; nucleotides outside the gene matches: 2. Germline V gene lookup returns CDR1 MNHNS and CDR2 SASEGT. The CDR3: CASSATGGEKLFF. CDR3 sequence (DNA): TGTGCCAGCAGTGCTACAGGGGGTGAAAAACTGTTTTTT.

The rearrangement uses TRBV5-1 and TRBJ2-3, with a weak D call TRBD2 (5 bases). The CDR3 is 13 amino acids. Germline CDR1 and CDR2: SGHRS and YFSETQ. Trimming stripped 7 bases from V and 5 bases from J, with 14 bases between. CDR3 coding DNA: TGCGCCAGCGGTTCCCTAGCCCTAGATACGCAGTATTTT. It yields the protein CASGSLALDTQYF.

CDR3 in amino acids: CASSLEVLAAYEQYF. The CDR3 DNA sequence: TGTGCCAGCAGCTTGGAGGTCCTAGCGGCATACGAGCAGTACTTC. The V gene is TRBV5-6, the J gene TRBJ2-7; 7 bases agree with TRBD2. Germline CDR1 is SGHDT and CDR2 is YYEEEE. CDR3 length: 15 amino acids. V lost 0 bases, J lost 4 bases, and 7 bases stayed unmatched. Together with reference TRBV5-6 and TRBJ2-7, the CDR3 gives the full variable domain: DAGVTQSPTHLIKTRGQQVTLRCSPKSGHDTVSWYQQALGQGPQFIFQYYEEEERQRGNFPDRFSGHQFPNYSSELNVNALLLGDSALYLCASSLEVLAAYEQYFGPGTRLTVT.

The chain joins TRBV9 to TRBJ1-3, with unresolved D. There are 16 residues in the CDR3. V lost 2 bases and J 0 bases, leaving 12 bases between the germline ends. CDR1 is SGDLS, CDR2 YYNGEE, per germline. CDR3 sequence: CASSVTDTDSGNTIYF. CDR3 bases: TGTGCCAGCAGCGTCACCGACACTGACTCTGGAAACACCATATATTTT.

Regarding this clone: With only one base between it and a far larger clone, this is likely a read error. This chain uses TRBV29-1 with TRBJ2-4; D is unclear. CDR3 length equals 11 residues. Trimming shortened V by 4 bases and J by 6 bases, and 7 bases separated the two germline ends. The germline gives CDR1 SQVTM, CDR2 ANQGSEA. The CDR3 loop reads CSVGSGNIQYF. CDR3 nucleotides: TGCAGCGTTGGTTCGGGAAACATTCAGTACTTC. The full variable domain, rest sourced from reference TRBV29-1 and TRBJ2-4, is SAVISQKPSRDICQRGTSLTIQCQVDSQVTMMFWYRQQPGQSLTLIATANQGSEATYESGFVIDKFPISRPNLTFSTLTVSNMSPEDSSIYLCSVGSGNIQYFGAGTRLSVL.

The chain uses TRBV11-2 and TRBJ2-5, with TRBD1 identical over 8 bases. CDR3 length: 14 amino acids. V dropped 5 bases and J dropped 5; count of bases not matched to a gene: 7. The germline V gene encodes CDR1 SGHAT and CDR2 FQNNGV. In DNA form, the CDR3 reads TGTGCCAGCAGCCAAAATACAGGGGGTGAGACCCAGTACTTC. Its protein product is CASSQNTGGETQYF.

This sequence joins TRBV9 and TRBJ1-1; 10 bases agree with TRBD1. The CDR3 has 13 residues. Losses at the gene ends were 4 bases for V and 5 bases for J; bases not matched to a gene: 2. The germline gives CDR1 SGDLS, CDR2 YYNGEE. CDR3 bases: TGTGCCAGCAGCCCGGGACAGGGGACTGAAGCTTTCTTT. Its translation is CASSPGQGTEAFF.

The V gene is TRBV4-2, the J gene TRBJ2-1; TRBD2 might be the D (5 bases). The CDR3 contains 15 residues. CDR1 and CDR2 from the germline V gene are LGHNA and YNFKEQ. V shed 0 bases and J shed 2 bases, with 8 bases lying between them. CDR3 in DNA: TGTGCCAGCAGCCAAGATACAGCGGCCTACAATGAGCAGTTCTTC. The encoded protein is CASSQDTAAYNEQFF.

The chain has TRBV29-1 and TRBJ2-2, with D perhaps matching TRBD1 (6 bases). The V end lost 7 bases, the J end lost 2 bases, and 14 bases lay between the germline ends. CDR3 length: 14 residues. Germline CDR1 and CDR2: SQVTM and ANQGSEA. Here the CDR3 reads CSASGDTNTGELFF. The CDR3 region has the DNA TGCAGCGCCTCCGGGGACACCAACACCGGGGAGCTGTTTTTT.

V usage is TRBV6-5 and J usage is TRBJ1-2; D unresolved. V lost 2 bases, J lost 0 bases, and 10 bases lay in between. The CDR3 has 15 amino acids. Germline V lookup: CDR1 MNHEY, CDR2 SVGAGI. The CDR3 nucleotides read TGTGCCAGCAGTTACGGCGGATTGGCTAACTATGGCTACACCTTC. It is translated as CASSYGGLANYGYTF.

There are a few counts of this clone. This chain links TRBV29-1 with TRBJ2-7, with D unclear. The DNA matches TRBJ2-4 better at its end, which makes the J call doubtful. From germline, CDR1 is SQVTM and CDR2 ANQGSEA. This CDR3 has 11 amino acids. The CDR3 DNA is TGCAGCGTTGATTCGGGAAACATTCAGTACTTC. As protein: CSVDSGNIQYF.